The next 18 T cell receptor beta chains were all read from a single sample in a study of T cells after yellow fever vaccination. Using its own MiXCR run on the 5' RACE reads, TCRdb lists one record per CDR3 protein. The sample holds 300,000 to 400,000 distinct CDR3 sequences, approximately 12% seen once. The material was CD4+ T cells sorted from PBMCs, obtained 15 days after the yellow fever booster vaccination. Source of these receptors: a man between 18 and 29 years old who received the YFV17D yellow fever vaccine.

This clonotype came up many times. This chain joins TRBV4-2 and TRBJ1-1; D gene ambiguous. V lost 3 bases and J 0 bases, leaving 17 bases between the germline ends. There are 17 residues in the CDR3. CDR1 is LGHNA, CDR2 YNFKEQ, per germline. In DNA, the CDR3 is TGTGCCAGCAGCCACCAACCTGTGGGAATTATGAACACTGAAGCTTTCTTT. Protein: CASSHQPVGIMNTEAFF.

The chain's CDR3 is CASSNGTGKSGAFF. The CDR3 bases are TGTGCCAGCAGCAACGGGACAGGGAAGAGTGGAGCTTTCTTT. The chain uses TRBV21-1 and TRBJ1-1; the table's D gene call, TRBD1, was not cross checked with the DNA. TRBV21-1 is marked as a pseudogene. The CDR3 consists of 14 residues.

The chain combines TRBV7-2 with TRBJ2-5; tentative D call: TRBD2 (6 bases). Deletions cut 4 bases from V and 3 bases from J, with 12 bases between. The CDR3 runs 14 residues. Germline CDR1 is SGHTA and CDR2 is FQGNSA. CDR3 sequence: CASSWFGGKETQYF. CDR3 in DNA: TGTGCCAGCAGCTGGTTTGGGGGGAAAGAGACCCAGTACTTC.

This clonotype occurred a few times. This chain connects TRBV7-2 to TRBJ1-2, with D tentatively TRBD1 (5 bases). This CDR3 is 15 amino acids long. Per the germline V gene, CDR1 is SGHTA and CDR2 is FQGNSA. Trimming took off 9 bases at V and 2 bases at J, with 19 bases between the two ends. CDR3: CASRMGGGPNYGYTF. The CDR3 bases are TGTGCCAGTCGGATGGGGGGAGGGCCAAACTATGGCTACACCTTC.

This clonotype was observed many times. The rearrangement joins TRBV29-1 to TRBJ2-3, with TRBD1 matching over 8 bases. The CDR3 is 12 residues long. Trimming at V came to 5 bases and at J to 13 bases, leaving 11 bases not matched to a gene. Per the germline V gene, CDR1 is SQVTM and CDR2 is ANQGSEA. DNA for the CDR3: TGCAGCGTTAGTCCCGGGGGACAGGTGAAGTATTTT. It yields the protein CSVSPGGQVKYF.

The V gene is TRBV30, the J gene TRBJ2-3; weak D call: TRBD1 (6 bases). This CDR3 spans 15 amino acids. CDR1 and CDR2 (germline): GTSNPN, SVGIG (reference sequence). V shed 1 base and J shed 5 bases, with 16 bases lying between them. In DNA form, the CDR3 reads TGTGCCTGGAGTGGCCCCCCAGGGGAATTAGATACGCAGTATTTT. Protein sequence: CAWSGPPGELDTQYF.

This clonotype appeared a few times. This chain uses TRBV19 with TRBJ2-5, with D perhaps TRBD2 (5 bases). In germline, CDR1 is LNHDA, CDR2 SQIVND (reference sequence). V gave up 2 bases and J gave up 1 base, with 14 bases separating them. The CDR3 is 16 amino acids. The CDR3 region is CASSISGSGLQETQYF. The CDR3 DNA is TGTGCCAGTAGTATATCGGGCAGTGGACTCCAAGAGACCCAGTACTTC.

V is TRBV27 and J is TRBJ1-2; a weak D match, TRBD1 (5 bases). V shed 3 bases and J shed 5 bases, with 13 bases lying between them. Germline CDR1 and CDR2: MNHEY and SMNVEV (reference sequence). CDR3 length: 14 amino acids. CDR3 loop: CASSLAGGKYGYTF. The CDR3 DNA follows: TGTGCCAGCAGTTTGGCGGGGGGGAAGTATGGCTACACCTTC.

This clonotype occurred a few times. The gene calls are TRBV7-3 and TRBJ1-1; D is unresolved. CDR3 size: 17 residues. The germline gives CDR1 SGHTA, CDR2 FQGTGA. Trimming shortened V by 5 bases and J by 0 bases, and 19 bases separated the two germline ends. For the CDR3, the DNA is TGTGCCAGCAGCCTTGGCGACACCAACCAATTGAACACTGAAGCTTTCTTT. As protein: CASSLGDTNQLNTEAFF.

This clonotype was picked up a small number of times. V usage is TRBV14 and J usage is TRBJ2-1, with no clear D. V gave up 7 bases and J gave up 9 bases, with 7 bases separating them. Germline-derived CDR1 and CDR2 are SGHDN and FVKESK. The CDR3 is made up of 10 amino acids. The CDR3 is CASICGEQFF. The CDR3 DNA reads TGTGCCAGCATTTGCGGTGAGCAGTTCTTC.

The V and J genes are TRBV7-2 and TRBJ2-5, with D perhaps matching TRBD2 (5 bases). The CDR3 contains 17 residues. The V end lost 5 bases, the J end lost 5 bases, and 24 bases lay between the germline ends. The germline gives CDR1 SGHTA, CDR2 FQGNSA. CDR3: CASSPTGRRVPGETQYF. Here the CDR3 DNA reads TGTGCCAGCAGCCCCACCGGGCGGCGGGTGCCCGGGGAGACCCAGTACTTC.

This clonotype was recorded a few times. V is TRBV12-3 or TRBV12-4 and J is TRBJ2-7, with 7 bases identical to TRBD1. V shed 3 bases, J shed 7 bases, and the junction held 6 bases outside the gene matches. There are 13 residues in the CDR3. The DNA of the CDR3 is TGTGCCAGCAGTTTTTTAGGGGGCGCGGAGCAGTACTTC. It translates to CASSFLGGAEQYF.

Ten or more counts support this clonotype. J is TRBJ2-2 and V is TRBV27; D not certain. The CDR3 runs 14 residues. V was trimmed by 6 bases and J by 3 bases, leaving 11 bases between them. Germline loops: CDR1 MNHEY, CDR2 SMNVEV (reference sequence). In DNA, the CDR3 is TGTGCCAGCAGGAAAGAGATCGACACCGGGGAGCTGTTTTTT. It specifies CASRKEIDTGELFF.

This clonotype was seen only a few times. V gene TRBV5-1 combines with J gene TRBJ2-2; D not resolved. Germline V gene lookup returns CDR1 SGHRS and CDR2 YFSETQ. The V gene lost 4 bases and the J gene lost 1 base, with 8 bases spanning the gap. The CDR3 sequence is 14 residues long. The CDR3 DNA sequence: TGCGCCAGCAGCCGAACTCGGAACACCGGGGAGCTGTTTTTT. As protein: CASSRTRNTGELFF.

The rearrangement uses TRBV9 and TRBJ1-3, with TRBD1 as a possible D gene (6 bases). Germline V gives CDR1 SGDLS, CDR2 YYNGEE. The CDR3 sequence is 17 residues long. The V end was cut by 4 bases, the J end by 4 bases, with 21 bases between. The CDR3 sequence: CASSPNSRGHQGNTIYF. CDR3 in DNA: TGTGCCAGCAGCCCCAACAGCCGGGGACATCAGGGAAACACCATATATTTT. Using reference TRBV9 and TRBJ1-3 for the parts outside the CDR3, the full variable domain is DSGVTQTPKHLITATGQRVTLRCSPRSGDLSVYWYQQSLDQGLQFLIQYYNGEERAKGNILERFSAQQFPDLHSELNLSSLELGDSALYFCASSPNSRGHQGNTIYFGEGSWLTVV.

The rearrangement joins TRBV28 to TRBJ1-1, with 7 bases matching TRBD1. With V trimmed by 4 bases and J by 6 bases, 5 bases remained unmatched. The CDR3 loop spans 13 amino acids. In germline, CDR1 is MDHEN, CDR2 SYDVKM. The CDR3 is CASSSRDSSEAFF. The CDR3 nucleotides read TGTGCCAGCAGTTCCCGGGACAGTTCTGAAGCTTTCTTT.

V and J are TRBV15 and TRBJ2-7, with a tentative D call TRBD2 (7 bases). This CDR3 has 13 residues. V lost 0 bases to trimming and J lost 12 bases, with 15 bases between them. Germline CDR1 and CDR2: LNHNV and YYDKDF (reference sequence). CDR3 loop: CATSRDQGRVRYF. For the CDR3, the DNA is TGTGCCACCAGCAGAGATCAGGGGAGGGTACGGTACTTC.

In its sample, this clonotype was seen a few times. V and J are TRBV18 and TRBJ2-1; a possible D gene is TRBD1 (6 bases). The ends were cut back, 8 bases at V and 0 bases at J, with 11 bases in the middle. There are 14 residues in the CDR3. Germline assignment: CDR1 KGHSH and CDR2 LQKENI. The CDR3 DNA reads as TGTGCCAGCCGCCGGGACACCTCCTACAATGAGCAGTTCTTC. This sequence encodes CASRRDTSYNEQFF.